This T cell receptor (beta chain) was captured in a study of blood T cell repertoires in COVID-19. Profiled with immunoSEQ multiplex PCR; TCRdb holds only in-frame clones, not every one. Of 150,000 to 200,000 clones listed, just under 80% are singletons. CDR3 size: 16 residues. Germline V CDR1 and CDR2: ENHRY, SYGVKD. V was shortened by 2 bases and J by 3 bases, with 15 bases between the two germline ends. The source material was peripheral blood. The V call is TRBV10-3, the J call TRBJ2-3; perhaps TRBD1 as D (6 bases). The sequence was obtained from a woman aged 80 or older with active or convalescent COVID-19. The CDR3 coding sequence is TGTGCCATCAGTGAGGACAGGTCGTTTAAAACAGATACGCAGTATTTT. Amino acids: CAISEDRSFKTDTQYF.